This TCR beta chain was identified during a study of T-cell reconstitution after alpha-beta-depleted transplantation in children. The CDR3 has 16 amino acids. The V gene's germline CDR1 is DFQATT and CDR2 SNEGSKA (reference sequence). V lost 1 base and J 8 bases, leaving 21 bases between the germline ends. Unique molecular identifiers were built into the TCRbeta library. TCRdb reprocessed the PCR reads with MiXCR, giving one entry per CDR3 protein. The table includes 75,000 to 100,000 distinct CDR3 sequences, roughly 8.8% detected once. This clonotype was found many times. V is TRBV20-1 and J is TRBJ2-1; possibly TRBD1 or TRBD2 for D (7 bases each). The sequence was collected from a human donor who donated a stem cell graft to a child with congenital amegakaryocytic thrombocytopenia. Sequenced here: PBMCs from the stem cell graft donor, sampled from the stem cell graft. For the CDR3, the DNA is TGCAGTGCTAGAGGGGACTTCAGGGGGAGGGGGGATGAGCAGTTCTTC. It translates to CSARGDFRGRGDEQFF.